This TCR beta chain derives from a study of blood T cell repertoires in COVID-19. Across the whole study: Acute-phase and convalescent COVID-19 samples originated in the United States, Italy and Spain.

This clone occurred a few times. Study processing details: Quantification of nucleated cells was approximated via reference gene primer amplification. Generated by immunoSEQ multiplex PCR, the TCRdb table keeps only in-frame clones and is missing some. That table is the source of V, J and clone size, and D and trimming were worked out from the DNA. The sample has some 150,000 clones; approximately 84% are singletons. Sequenced sample: peripheral blood. The source is a woman aged 55-70 years with acute or convalescent COVID-19.

The CDR3 is CASKFGYEQYF. CDR3 coding DNA: TGTGCCAGCAAATTCGGGTACGAGCAGTACTTC. This chain uses TRBV6-5 with TRBJ2-7; no clear D gene. Looked up from germline, CDR1 is MNHEY and CDR2 is SVGAGI. Trimming took 7 bases from V and 4 from J, leaving 8 bases between them. The CDR3 contains 11 residues.